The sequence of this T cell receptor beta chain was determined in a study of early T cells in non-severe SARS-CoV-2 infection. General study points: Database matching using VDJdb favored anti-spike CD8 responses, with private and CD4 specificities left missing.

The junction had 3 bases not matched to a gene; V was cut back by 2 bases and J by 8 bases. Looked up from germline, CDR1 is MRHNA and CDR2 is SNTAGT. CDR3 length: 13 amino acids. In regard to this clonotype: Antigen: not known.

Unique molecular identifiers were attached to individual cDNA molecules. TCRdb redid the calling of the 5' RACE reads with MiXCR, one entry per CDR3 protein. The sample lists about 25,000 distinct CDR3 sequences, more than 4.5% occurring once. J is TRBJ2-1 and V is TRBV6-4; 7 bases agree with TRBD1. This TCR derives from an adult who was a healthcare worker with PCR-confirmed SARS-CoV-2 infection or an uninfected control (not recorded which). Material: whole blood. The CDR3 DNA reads TGTGCCAGCAGTGACAGGGGGCAAGATGAGCAGTTCTTC. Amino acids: CASSDRGQDEQFF.